The T cell receptor (beta chain) described here comes from a study of Ad26.COV2.S vaccination and SARS-CoV-2 variants. Across the study: Of the COV1001 trial arms, the Ad26.COV2.S arm included the donor. Ad26.COV2.S given intramuscularly, once or twice 56 days apart.

Noted treatment: some 19 received Ad26.COV2.S at low or high dose, single or two shots; 5 received placebo; per-sample allocation not given. Day 63 after the first vaccine or placebo injection was the time point for sampling. Per the germline V gene, CDR1 is KGHDR and CDR2 is SFDVKD. The CDR3 runs to 19 residues. Trimming removed 0 bases at V and 3 bases at J, with 19 bases between. TCRdb keeps only in-frame clones here, not all; method: immunoSEQ multiplex PCR. Here the sample spans 400,000 to 450,000 clones, less than 95% being singletons. The gene calls are TRBV24-1 and TRBJ2-2; D is perhaps TRBD1 (6 bases). The sequenced sample was peripheral blood, obtained in a trial of Ad26.COV2.S vaccine versus placebo. This clonotype was sampled from a person between 18 and 60 years old who received the Ad26.COV2.S COVID-19 vaccine or a placebo. CDR3 bases: TGTGCCACCAGTGATTTGAAAGGCTCAGGGGCGTTAGACACCGGGGAGCTGTTTTTT. Protein product: CATSDLKGSGALDTGELFF.